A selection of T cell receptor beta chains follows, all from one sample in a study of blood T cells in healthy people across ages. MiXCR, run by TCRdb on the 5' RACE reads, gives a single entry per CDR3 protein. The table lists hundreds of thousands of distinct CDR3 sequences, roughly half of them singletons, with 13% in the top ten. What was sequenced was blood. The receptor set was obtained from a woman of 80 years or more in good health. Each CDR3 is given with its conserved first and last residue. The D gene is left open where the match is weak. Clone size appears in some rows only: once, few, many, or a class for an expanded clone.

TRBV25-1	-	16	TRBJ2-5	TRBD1	TGTGCCAGCAGTGTTACAAAGACAGGGTTGGGCAATGAGCAGTACTTC	CASSVTKTGLGNEQYF
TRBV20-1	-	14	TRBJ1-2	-	TGCAGTGCTAGAGATAGGATCCAGTCCTATGGCTACACCTTC	CSARDRIQSYGYTF
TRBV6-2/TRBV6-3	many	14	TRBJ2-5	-	TGTGCCAGCAGTTACTCACGGACAACGGAGACCCAGTACTTC	CASSYSRTTETQYF
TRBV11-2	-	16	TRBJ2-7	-	TGTGCCAGCAGCTTAGGGCATGGGGCAGCGACCTACGAGCAGTACTTC	CASSLGHGAATYEQYF
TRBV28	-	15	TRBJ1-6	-	TGTGCCAGCACCCTCATCGGAGGGAACATCTCACCCCTCCACTTT	CASTLIGGNISPLHF
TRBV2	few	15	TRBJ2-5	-	TGTGCCAGCAGCTTCCCCCTTAATAGGGGCGAGACCCAGTACTTC	CASSFPLNRGETQYF
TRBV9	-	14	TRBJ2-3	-	TGTGCCAGCGGCCAGGGCGGGGTGCCAGATACGCAGTATTTT	CASGQGGVPDTQYF
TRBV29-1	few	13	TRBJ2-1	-	TGCACTCTGCAACGGATGCCCAACAATGAGCAGTTCTTC	CTLQRMPNNEQFF
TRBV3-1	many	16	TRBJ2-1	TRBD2	TGTGCCAGCAGCCGGCTAGCGGGGCTAAACTACAATGAGCAGTTCTTC	CASSRLAGLNYNEQFF
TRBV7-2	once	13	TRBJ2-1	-	TGTGCCAGCAGCGGAATAGCCGATAGTCCTCAGTTCTTC	CASSGIADSPQFF
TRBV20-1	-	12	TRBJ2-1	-	TGCAGTGCTAGAGATGACCGGGATGAGGGGTTCTTC	CSARDDRDEGFF
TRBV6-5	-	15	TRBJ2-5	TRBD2	TGTGCCAGCAGGGGGGGGACTAGCGGACAAGAGACCCAGTACTTC	CASRGGTSGQETQYF
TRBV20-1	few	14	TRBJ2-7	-	TGCAGTGCGGGGGGAGGCCCCACCTACAATGAGCAGTACTTC	CSAGGGPTYNEQYF
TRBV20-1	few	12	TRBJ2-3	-	TGCAGTGCTAGACATATCACAGATACGCAGTATTTT	CSARHITDTQYF
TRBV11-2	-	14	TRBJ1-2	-	TGTGCCAGCGGCTTAGTAATGGGAACTCATGGCTACACCTTC	CASGLVMGTHGYTF
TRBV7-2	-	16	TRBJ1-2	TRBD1	TGTGCCAGCAGCCGAAACCCGGGACAGGGGGCGGGTGGCTACACCTTC	CASSRNPGQGAGGYTF
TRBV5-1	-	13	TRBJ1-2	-	TGCGCCAGCAGCTTGGGGCAGGGACTTGGCTACACCTTC	CASSLGQGLGYTF
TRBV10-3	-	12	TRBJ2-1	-	TGTGCCATCAGTCCCGACTGGAATGAGCAGTTCTTC	CAISPDWNEQFF
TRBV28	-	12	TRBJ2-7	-	TGTGCCAGCAGTGCTAGACTCTACGAGCAGTACTTC	CASSARLYEQYF
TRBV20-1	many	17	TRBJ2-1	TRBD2	TGCAGTGCTGGAGGGGCGGCTAGCGGGGGGGGATACAATGAGCAGTTCTTC	CSAGGAASGGGYNEQFF
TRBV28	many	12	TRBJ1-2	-	TGTGCCAGCAGTACAGGGATCTATGGCTACACCTTC	CASSTGIYGYTF
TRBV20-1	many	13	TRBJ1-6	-	TGCAGTGCTAGCGGCAGCTTAAATTCACCCCTCCACTTT	CSASGSLNSPLHF
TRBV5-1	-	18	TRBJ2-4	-	TGCGCCAGCAGCCCGAGTCTGGTAGCGGCCGGGGTCCAAAACATTCAGTACTTC	CASSPSLVAAGVQNIQYF
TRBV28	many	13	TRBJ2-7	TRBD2	TGTGCCAGCAGACCGACTAGCGGGTACGAGCAGTACTTC	CASRPTSGYEQYF
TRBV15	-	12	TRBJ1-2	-	TGTGCCACCAGCAGCAGGAACTATGGCTACACCTTC	CATSSRNYGYTF
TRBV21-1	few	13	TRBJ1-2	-	TGTGCCAGCAGCAACAAACTGTTGAATGGCTACACCTTC	CASSNKLLNGYTF
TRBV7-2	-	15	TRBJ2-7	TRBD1	TGTGCCAGCAGCCGATTGCCGGGACAGGGTTACGAGCAGTACTTC	CASSRLPGQGYEQYF
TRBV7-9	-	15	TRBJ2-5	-	TGTGCCAGCAGCTTAGGTCCAGTCGCTGGGGAGACCCAGTACTTC	CASSLGPVAGETQYF
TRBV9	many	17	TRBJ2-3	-	TGTGCCAGCAGCGTTGGGGCCGTCGCTAGAGGCACAGATACGCAGTATTTT	CASSVGAVARGTDTQYF
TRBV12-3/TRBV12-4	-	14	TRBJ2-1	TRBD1	TGTGCCAGCAGTCCGGGACAGGGGGCGGGGGAGCAGTTCTTC	CASSPGQGAGEQFF
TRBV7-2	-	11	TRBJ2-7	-	TGTACCAGCAGCTCTTTCAATGAGCAGTACTTC	CTSSSFNEQYF
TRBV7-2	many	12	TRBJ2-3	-	TGTGCCAGCAGCTTATCCCGGAATACGCAGTATTTT	CASSLSRNTQYF
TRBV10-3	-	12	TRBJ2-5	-	TGTGCCATCAGTGAGAGGAGGGAGACCCAGTACTTC	CAISERRETQYF
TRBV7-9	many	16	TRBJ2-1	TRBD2	TGTGCCAGCAGCTTAGATGCTAGCGGGAGTGTGCATGAGCAGTTCTTC	CASSLDASGSVHEQFF
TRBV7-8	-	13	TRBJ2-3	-	TGTGCCAGCAGCCCCGGGGTCCGTGTGGGGCAGTATTTT	CASSPGVRVGQYF
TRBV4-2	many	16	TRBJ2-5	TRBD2	TGTGCCAGCAGCCAAACGCTAGCGGGGACCCAAGAGACCCAGTACTTC	CASSQTLAGTQETQYF
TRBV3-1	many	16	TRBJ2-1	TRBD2	TGTGCCAGCAGCCCACGATTGAGCGGGGGGTACAATGAGCAGTTCTTC	CASSPRLSGGYNEQFF
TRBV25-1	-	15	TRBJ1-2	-	TGTGCCAGCAGTCCATGGGGAGGCGGTAACTATGGCTACACCTTC	CASSPWGGGNYGYTF
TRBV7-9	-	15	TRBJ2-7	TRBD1	TGTGCCAGCAGCGCAGACAGGGCTCTCCCCTACGAGCAGTACTTC	CASSADRALPYEQYF
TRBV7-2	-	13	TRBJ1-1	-	TGTGCCAGCAGCGCGGGGGGCCGCACTGAAGCTTTCTTT	CASSAGGRTEAFF
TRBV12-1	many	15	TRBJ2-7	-	TGTGCCAGCAGCCCGAGAGTGGGACAGGGTTACGAGCAGTACTTC	CASSPRVGQGYEQYF
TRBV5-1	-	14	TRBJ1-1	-	TGCGCCAGCGCCCGGGACATCATGAACACTGAAGCTTTCTTT	CASARDIMNTEAFF
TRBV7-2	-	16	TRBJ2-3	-	TGTGCCAGCAGCTTACCGCCAGAAGTGGGCGCAGATACGCAGTATTTT	CASSLPPEVGADTQYF
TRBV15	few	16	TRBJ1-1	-	TGTGCCACCAGCAGAGATCTGGGCTCCCGCAACACTGAAGCTTTCTTT	CATSRDLGSRNTEAFF
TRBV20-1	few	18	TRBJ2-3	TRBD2	TGCAGTGCTCCTACTAGCGGGGGGGCCGGGGGGAGCACAGATACGCAGTATTTT	CSAPTSGGAGGSTDTQYF
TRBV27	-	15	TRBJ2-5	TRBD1	TGTGCCAGCAGTTCCCCAGGGGGTGTGGAAGAGACCCAGTACTTC	CASSSPGGVEETQYF
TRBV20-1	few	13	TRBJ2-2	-	TGCAGTGCTGGACCCCCGGGAACCGGGGAGCTGTTTTTT	CSAGPPGTGELFF
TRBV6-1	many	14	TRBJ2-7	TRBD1	TGTGCCAGCGTCTCCGGGACAGGGGTCATCGAGCAGTACTTC	CASVSGTGVIEQYF
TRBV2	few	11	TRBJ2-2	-	TGTGCCAGCAGATCTCCCGGGGAGCTGTTTTTT	CASRSPGELFF
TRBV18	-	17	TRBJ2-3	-	TGTGCCAGCTCACCCCAGCCCAATTCTGGTGTCGCAGATACGCAGTATTTT	CASSPQPNSGVADTQYF
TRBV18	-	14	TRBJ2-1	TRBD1	TGTGCCAGCTCACCATTTCGACCCGGGGACAGGGAGTTCTTC	CASSPFRPGDREFF
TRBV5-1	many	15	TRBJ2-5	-	TGCGCCAGCAGCTTGAGAACGGGACTGGGGGAGACCCAGTACTTC	CASSLRTGLGETQYF